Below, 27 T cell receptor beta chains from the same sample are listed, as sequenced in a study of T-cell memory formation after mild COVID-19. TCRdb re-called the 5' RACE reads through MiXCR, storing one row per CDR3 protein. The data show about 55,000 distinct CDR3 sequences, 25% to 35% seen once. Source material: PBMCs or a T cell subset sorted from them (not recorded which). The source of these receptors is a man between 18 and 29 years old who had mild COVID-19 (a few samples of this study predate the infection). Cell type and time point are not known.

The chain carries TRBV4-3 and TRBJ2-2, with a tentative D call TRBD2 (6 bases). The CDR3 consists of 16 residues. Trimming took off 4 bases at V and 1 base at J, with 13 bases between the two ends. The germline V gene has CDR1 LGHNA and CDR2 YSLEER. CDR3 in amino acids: CASSPVGRLNTGELFF. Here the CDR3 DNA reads TGCGCCAGCAGCCCCGTCGGGAGATTGAACACCGGGGAGCTGTTTTTT.

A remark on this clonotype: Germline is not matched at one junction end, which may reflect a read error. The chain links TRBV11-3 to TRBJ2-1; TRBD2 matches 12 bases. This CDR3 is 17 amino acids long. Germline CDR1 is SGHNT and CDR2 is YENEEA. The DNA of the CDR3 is TGTGCCAGCAGCCTAGATCGACTAGCGGGAGTAAACAATGAGCAGTTCTTC. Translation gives CASSLDRLAGVNNEQFF. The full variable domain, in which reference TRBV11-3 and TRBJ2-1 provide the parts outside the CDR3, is EAGVVQSPRYKIIEKKQPVAFWCNPISGHNTLYWYLQNLGQGPELLIRYENEEAVDDSQLPKDRFSAERLKGVDSTLKIQPAELGDSAVYLCASSLDRLAGVNNEQFFGPGTRLTVL.

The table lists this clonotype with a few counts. CDR3 residues: CSVEQGASYEQYF. DNA for the CDR3: TGCAGCGTTGAACAGGGGGCATCCTACGAGCAGTACTTC. V usage is TRBV29-1 and J usage is TRBJ2-7; 8 bases agree with TRBD1. V gave up 2 bases and J gave up 1 base; unmatched junction bases: 1. This CDR3 is built from 13 residues. CDR1 SQVTM and CDR2 ANQGSEA come from the germline V gene.

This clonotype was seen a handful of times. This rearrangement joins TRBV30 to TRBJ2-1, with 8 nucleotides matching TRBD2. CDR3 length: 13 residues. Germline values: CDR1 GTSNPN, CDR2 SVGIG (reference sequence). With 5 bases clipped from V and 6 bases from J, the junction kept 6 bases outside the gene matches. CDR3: CAWGGTSGNEQFF. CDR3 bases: TGTGCCTGGGGCGGGACTAGTGGCAATGAGCAGTTCTTC.

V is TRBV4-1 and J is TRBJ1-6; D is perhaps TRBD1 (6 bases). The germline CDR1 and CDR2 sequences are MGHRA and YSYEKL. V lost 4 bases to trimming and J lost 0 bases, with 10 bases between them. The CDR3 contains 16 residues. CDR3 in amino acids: CASSPGGLSYNSPLHF. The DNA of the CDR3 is TGCGCCAGCAGCCCGGGGGGCCTCTCCTATAATTCACCCCTCCACTTT.

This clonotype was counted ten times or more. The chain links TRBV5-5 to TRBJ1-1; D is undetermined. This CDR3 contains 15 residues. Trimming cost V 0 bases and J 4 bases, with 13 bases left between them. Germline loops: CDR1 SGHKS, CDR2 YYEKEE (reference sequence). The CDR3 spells CASSLASGSGTEAFF. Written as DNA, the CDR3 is TGTGCCAGCAGCTTGGCCTCTGGGTCGGGCACTGAAGCTTTCTTT.

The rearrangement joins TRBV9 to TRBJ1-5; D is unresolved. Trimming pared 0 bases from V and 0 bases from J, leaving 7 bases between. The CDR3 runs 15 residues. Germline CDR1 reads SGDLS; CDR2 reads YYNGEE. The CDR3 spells CASSVGTASNQPQHF. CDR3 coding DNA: TGTGCCAGCAGCGTAGGGACGGCTAGCAATCAGCCCCAGCATTTT.

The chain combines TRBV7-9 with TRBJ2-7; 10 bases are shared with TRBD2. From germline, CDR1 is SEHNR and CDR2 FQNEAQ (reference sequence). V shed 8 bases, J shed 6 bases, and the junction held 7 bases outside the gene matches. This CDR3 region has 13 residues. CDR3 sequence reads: CASGQRGGSEQYV. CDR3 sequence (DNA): TGTGCCAGCGGACAGCGGGGGGGCAGCGAGCAGTACGTC.

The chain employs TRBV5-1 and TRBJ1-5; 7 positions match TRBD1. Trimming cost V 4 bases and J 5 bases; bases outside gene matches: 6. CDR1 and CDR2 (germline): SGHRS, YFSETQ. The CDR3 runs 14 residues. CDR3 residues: CASSQWTGDQPQHF. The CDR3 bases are TGCGCCAGCAGCCAGTGGACAGGCGATCAGCCCCAGCATTTT. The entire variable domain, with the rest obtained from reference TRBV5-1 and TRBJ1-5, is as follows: KAGVTQTPRYLIKTRGQQVTLSCSPISGHRSVSWYQQTPGQGLQFLFEYFSETQRNKGNFPGRFSGRQFSNSRSEMNVSTLELGDSALYLCASSQWTGDQPQHFGDGTRLSIL.

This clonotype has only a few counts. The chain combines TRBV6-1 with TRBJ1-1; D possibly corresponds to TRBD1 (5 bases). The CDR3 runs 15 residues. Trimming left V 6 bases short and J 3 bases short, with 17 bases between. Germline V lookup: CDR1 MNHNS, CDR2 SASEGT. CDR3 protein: CASRIVWGGDTEAFF. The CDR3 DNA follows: TGTGCCAGCAGGATTGTCTGGGGCGGGGACACTGAAGCTTTCTTT.

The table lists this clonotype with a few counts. The CDR3 coding sequence is TGTGCTAGTGGTTTCCTGGCCCGACTGAACACCGGGGAGCTGTTTTTT. Encoded protein: CASGFLARLNTGELFF. The V and J genes are TRBV12-5 and TRBJ2-2; D remains ambiguous. CDR3 length equals 16 residues. V lost 3 bases, J lost 1 base, and 12 bases lay in between. CDR1 LGHNT and CDR2 FRNRAP come from the germline V gene.

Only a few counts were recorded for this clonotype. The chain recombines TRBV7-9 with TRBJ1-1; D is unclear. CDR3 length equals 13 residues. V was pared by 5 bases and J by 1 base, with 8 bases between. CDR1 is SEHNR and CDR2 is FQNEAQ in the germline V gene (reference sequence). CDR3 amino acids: CASSPHGNTEAFF. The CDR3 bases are TGTGCCAGCAGCCCCCATGGGAACACTGAAGCTTTCTTT.

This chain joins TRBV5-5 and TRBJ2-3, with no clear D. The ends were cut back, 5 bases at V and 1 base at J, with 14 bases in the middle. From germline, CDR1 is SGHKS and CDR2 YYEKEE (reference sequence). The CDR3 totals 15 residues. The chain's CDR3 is CASRSSQWGTDTQYF. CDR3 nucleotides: TGTGCCAGCAGGTCTTCACAGTGGGGCACAGATACGCAGTATTTT.

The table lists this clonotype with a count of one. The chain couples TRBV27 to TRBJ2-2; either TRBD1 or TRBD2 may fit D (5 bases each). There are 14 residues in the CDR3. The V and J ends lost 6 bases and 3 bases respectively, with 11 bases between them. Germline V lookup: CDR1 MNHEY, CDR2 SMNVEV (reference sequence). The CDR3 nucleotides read TGTGCCAGCAGGGAGTGGGGGTACACCGGGGAGCTGTTTTTT. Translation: CASREWGYTGELFF.

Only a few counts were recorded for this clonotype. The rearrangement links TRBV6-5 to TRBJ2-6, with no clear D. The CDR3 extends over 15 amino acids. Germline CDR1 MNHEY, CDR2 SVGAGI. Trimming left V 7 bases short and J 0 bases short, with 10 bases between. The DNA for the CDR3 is TGTGCCAGCAAAACTGCAAGCTCTGGGGCCAACGTCCTGACTTTC. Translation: CASKTASSGANVLTF.

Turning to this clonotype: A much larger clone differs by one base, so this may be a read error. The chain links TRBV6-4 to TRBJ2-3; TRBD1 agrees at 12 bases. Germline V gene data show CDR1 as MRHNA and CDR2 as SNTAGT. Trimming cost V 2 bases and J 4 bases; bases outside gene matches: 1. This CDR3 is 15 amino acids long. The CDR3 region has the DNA TGTGCCAGCAGTGACGGGACAGGGGGCGCAGATACGCAGTATTTT. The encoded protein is CASSDGTGGADTQYF.

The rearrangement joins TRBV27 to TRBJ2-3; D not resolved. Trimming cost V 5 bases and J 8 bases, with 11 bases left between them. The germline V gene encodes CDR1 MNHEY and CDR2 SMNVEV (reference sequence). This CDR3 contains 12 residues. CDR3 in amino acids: CASSQSLITQYF. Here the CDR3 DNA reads TGTGCCAGCAGTCAAAGCTTGATTACGCAGTATTTT.

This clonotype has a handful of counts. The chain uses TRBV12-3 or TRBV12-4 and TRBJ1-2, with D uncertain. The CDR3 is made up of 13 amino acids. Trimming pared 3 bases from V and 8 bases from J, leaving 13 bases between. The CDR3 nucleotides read TGTGCCAGCAGTTTTCTCGAGGTCTGGGGCTACACCTTC. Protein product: CASSFLEVWGYTF.

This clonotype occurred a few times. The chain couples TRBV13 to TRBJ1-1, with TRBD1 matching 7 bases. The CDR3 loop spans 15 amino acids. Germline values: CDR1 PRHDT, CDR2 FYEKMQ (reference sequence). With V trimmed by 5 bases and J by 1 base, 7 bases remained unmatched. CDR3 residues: CASSQWTGENTEAFF. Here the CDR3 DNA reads TGTGCCAGCAGCCAATGGACAGGCGAGAACACTGAAGCTTTCTTT. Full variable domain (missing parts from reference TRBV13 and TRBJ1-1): AAGVIQSPRHLIKEKRETATLKCYPIPRHDTVYWYQQGPGQDPQFLISFYEKMQSDKGSIPDRFSAQQFSDYHSELNMSSLELGDSALYFCASSQWTGENTEAFFGQGTRLTVV.

For the CDR3, the DNA is TGCGCCAGCAGCCCGGGACAGGGGGCACCCTACGAGCAGTACGTC. The encoded protein is CASSPGQGAPYEQYV. The rearrangement links TRBV4-1 to TRBJ2-7; TRBD1 matches at 12 bases. The germline V gene has CDR1 MGHRA and CDR2 YSYEKL. The junction had 3 bases not matched to a gene; V was cut back by 4 bases and J by 2 bases. The CDR3 extends over 15 amino acids.

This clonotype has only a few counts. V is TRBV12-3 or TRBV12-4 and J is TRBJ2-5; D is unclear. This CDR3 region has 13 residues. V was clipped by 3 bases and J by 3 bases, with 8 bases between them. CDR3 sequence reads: CASSFPAEETQYF. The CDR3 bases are TGTGCCAGCAGTTTTCCGGCTGAAGAGACCCAGTACTTC.

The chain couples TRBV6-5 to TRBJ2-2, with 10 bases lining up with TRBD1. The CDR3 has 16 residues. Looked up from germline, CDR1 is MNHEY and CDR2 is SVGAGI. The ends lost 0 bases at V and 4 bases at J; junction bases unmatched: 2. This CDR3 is CASSYSRTGGTGELFF. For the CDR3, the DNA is TGTGCCAGCAGTTACTCGCGGACAGGGGGCACCGGGGAGCTGTTTTTT.

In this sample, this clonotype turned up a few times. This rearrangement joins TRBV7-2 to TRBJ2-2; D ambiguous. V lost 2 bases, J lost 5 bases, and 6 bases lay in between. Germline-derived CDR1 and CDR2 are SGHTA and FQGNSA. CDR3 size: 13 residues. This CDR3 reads CASSLLMTGELFF. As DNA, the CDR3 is TGTGCCAGCAGCTTATTAATGACCGGGGAGCTGTTTTTT.

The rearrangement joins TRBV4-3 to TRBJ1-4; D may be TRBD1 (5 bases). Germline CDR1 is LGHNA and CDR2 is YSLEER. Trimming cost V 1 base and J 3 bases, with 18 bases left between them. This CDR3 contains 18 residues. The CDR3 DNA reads TGCGCCAGCAGCCAAGTAGTTGTACGGGACCTGGCTAATGAAAAACTGTTTTTT. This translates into CASSQVVVRDLANEKLFF.

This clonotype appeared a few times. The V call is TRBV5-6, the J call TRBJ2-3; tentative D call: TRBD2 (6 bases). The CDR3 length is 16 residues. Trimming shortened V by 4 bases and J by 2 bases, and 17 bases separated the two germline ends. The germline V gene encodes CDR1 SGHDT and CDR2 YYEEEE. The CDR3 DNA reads TGTGCCAGCAGCCCCGTCGGACTACCAGACACAGATACGCAGTATTTT. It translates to CASSPVGLPDTDTQYF.

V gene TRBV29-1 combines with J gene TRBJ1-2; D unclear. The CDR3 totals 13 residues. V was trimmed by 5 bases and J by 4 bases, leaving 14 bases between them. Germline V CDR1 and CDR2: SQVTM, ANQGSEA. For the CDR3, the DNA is TGCAGCGTTCGAGAACCGATTTCCTATGGCTACACCTTC. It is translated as CSVREPISYGYTF.

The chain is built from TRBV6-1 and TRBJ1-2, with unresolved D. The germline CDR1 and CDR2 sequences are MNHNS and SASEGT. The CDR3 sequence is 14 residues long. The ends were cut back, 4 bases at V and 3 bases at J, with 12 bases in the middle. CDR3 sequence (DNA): TGTGCCAGCAGTGCCCAAACCGTAGACTATGGCTACACCTTC. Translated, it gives CASSAQTVDYGYTF.